This T cell receptor beta chain is from a study of regulatory T cells in long-lasting Graves disease. Study-level points and caveats: Persistent disease showed a preference for TRBV28, TRBJ1-2 and TRBJ2-5.

Time point denoted: newly diagnosed GD, antithyroid drugs for less than 3 months. From PBMCs, RNA was extracted and then used to make the TCR library. This clonotype occurred a few times. The antigen remains undetermined. From germline, CDR1 is SGHNT and CDR2 YENEEA. V shed 0 bases and J 1 base; nucleotides not matched to a gene: 3. The CDR3 sequence is 17 residues long. Arm-PCR of CDR3 regions with iRepertoire HTBI primers generated TCR beta libraries. TCRdb ran MiXCR on the multiplex PCR reads and lists one entry per CDR3 protein. Here the sample spans about 420,000 distinct CDR3 sequences, about 16% being singletons. The data were also submitted as part of a second study, on T cells in Graves' hyperthyroidism and ophthalmopathy. From that paper: Any patient presenting with uncontrolled infection, other autoimmune disease, pregnancy or lactation was left out.

This receptor was obtained from a young woman with Graves disease. The sequencing here drew on peripheral blood mononuclear cells (PBMCs), taken at new diagnosis, from a patient treated with antithyroid drugs. The rearrangement uses TRBV11-3 and TRBJ2-4, with TRBD2 matching 10 bases. CDR3 DNA sequence: TGTGCCAGCAGCTTAGATCCGGGACTAGCGGCCAAAAACATTCAGTACTTC. Translation: CASSLDPGLAAKNIQYF. Full variable domain (outside the CDR3, taken from reference TRBV11-3 and TRBJ2-4): EAGVVQSPRYKIIEKKQPVAFWCNPISGHNTLYWYLQNLGQGPELLIRYENEEAVDDSQLPKDRFSAERLKGVDSTLKIQPAELGDSAVYLCASSLDPGLAAKNIQYFGAGTRLSVL.